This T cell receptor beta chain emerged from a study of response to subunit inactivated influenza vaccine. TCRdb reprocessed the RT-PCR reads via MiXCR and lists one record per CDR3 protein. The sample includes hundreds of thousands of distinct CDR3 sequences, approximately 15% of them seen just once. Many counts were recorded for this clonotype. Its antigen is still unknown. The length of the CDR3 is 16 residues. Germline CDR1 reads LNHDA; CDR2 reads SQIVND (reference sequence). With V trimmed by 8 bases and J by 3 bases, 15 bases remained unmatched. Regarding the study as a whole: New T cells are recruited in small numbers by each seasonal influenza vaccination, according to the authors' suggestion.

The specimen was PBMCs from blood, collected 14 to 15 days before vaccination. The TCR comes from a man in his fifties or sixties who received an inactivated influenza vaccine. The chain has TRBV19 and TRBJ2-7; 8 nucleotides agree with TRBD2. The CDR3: CASWAGGPHPLYEQYF. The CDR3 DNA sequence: TGTGCCAGTTGGGCGGGGGGCCCACACCCCCTCTACGAGCAGTACTTC.